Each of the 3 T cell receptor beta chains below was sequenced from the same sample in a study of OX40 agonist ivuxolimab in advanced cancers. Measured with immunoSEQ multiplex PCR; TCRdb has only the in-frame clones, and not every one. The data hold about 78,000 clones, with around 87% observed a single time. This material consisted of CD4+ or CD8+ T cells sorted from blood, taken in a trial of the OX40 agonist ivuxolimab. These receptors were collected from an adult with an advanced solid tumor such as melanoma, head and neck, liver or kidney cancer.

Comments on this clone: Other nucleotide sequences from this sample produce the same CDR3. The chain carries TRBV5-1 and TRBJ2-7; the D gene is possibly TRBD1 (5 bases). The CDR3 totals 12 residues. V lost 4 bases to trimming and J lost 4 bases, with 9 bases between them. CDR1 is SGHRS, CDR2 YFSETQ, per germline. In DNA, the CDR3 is TGCGCCAGCAGCGTTCAGGGATACGAGCAGTACTTC. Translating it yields CASSVQGYEQYF.

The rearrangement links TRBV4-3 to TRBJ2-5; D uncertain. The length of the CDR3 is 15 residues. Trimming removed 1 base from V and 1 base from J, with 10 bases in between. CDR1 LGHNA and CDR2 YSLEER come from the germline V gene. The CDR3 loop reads CASSQGVSSQETQYF. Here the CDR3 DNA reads TGCGCCAGCAGCCAAGGAGTTAGCAGCCAAGAGACCCAGTACTTC.

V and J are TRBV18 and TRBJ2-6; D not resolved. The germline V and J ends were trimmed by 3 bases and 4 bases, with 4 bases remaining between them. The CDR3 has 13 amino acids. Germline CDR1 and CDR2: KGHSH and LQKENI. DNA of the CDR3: TGTGCCAGCTCACCGGCCGGGGCCAACGTCCTGACTTTC. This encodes CASSPAGANVLTF. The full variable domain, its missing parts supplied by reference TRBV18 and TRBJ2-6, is NAGVMQNPRHLVRRRGQEARLRCSPMKGHSHVYWYRQLPEEGLKFMVYLQKENIIDESGMPKERFSAEFPKEGPSILRIQQVVRGDSAAYFCASSPAGANVLTFGAGSRLTVL.